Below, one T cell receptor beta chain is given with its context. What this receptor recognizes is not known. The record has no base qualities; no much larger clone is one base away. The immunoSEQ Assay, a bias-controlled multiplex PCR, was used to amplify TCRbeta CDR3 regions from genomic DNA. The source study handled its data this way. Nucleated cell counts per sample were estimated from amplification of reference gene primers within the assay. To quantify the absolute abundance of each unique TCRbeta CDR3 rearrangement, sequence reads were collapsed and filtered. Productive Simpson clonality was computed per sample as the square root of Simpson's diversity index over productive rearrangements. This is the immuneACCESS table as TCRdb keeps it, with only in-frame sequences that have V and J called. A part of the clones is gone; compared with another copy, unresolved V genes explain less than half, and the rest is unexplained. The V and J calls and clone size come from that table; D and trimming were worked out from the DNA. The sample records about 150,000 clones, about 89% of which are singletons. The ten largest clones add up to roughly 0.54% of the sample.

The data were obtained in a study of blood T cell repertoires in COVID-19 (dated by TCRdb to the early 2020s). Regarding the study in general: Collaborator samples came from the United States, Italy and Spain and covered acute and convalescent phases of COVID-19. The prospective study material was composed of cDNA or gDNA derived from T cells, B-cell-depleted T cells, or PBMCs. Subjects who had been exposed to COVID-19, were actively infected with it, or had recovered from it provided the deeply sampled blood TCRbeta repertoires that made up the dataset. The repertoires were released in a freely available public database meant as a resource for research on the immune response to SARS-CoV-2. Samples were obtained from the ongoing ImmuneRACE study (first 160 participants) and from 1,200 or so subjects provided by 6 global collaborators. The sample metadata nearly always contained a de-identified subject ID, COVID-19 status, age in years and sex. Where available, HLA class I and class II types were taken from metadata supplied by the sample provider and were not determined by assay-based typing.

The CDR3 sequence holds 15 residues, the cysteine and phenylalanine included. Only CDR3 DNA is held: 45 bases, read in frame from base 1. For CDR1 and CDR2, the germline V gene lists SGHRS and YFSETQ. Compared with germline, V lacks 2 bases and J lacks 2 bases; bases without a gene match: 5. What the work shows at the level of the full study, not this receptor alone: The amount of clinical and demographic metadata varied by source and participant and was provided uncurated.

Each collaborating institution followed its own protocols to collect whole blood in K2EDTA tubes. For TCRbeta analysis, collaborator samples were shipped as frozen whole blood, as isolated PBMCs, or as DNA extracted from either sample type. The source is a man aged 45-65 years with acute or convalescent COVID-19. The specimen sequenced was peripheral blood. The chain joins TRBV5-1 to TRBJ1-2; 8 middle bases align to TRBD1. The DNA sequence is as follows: TGCGCCAGCAGCTTAGATCAGGGGGCAAACTATGGCTACACCTTC. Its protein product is CASSLDQGANYGYTF.